By share of the sample, the clone carrying this TCR beta chain is medium-sized. The CDR3 length is 13 residues. In germline, CDR1 is SEHNR, CDR2 FQNEAQ (reference sequence). V shed 6 bases, J shed 8 bases, and the junction held 6 bases outside the gene matches. This sample is part of a study of early T cells in non-severe SARS-CoV-2 infection. TCRdb redid the calling of the 5' RACE reads with MiXCR, one entry per CDR3 protein. Among 50,000 to 65,000 distinct CDR3 sequences listed, 20% were seen once. This TCR was recovered from an adult who was a healthcare worker with PCR-confirmed SARS-CoV-2 infection or an uninfected control (not recorded which). Sequencing used whole blood, obtained at baseline. V gene TRBV7-9 combines with J gene TRBJ2-1, with TRBD2 identical over 8 bases. CDR3 sequence: CASRFTSGDEQFF. Written as DNA, the CDR3 is TGTGCCAGCAGATTTACTAGCGGTGATGAGCAGTTCTTC.